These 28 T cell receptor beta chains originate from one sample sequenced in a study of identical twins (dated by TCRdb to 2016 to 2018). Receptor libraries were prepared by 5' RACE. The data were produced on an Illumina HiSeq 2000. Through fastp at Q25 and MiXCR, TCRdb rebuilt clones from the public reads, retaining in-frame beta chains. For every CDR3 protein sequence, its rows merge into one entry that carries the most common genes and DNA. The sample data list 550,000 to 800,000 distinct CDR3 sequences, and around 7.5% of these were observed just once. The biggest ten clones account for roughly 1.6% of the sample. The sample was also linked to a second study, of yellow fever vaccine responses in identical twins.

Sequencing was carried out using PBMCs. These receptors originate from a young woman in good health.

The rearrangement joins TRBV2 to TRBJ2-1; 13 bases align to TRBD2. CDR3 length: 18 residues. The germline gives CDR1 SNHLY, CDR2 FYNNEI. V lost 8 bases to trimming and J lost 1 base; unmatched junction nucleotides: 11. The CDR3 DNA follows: TGTGCCAGCTGCGGGGGGGGACTAGCGGGGAAGTCCTACAATGAGCAGTTCTTC. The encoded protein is CASCGGGLAGKSYNEQFF.

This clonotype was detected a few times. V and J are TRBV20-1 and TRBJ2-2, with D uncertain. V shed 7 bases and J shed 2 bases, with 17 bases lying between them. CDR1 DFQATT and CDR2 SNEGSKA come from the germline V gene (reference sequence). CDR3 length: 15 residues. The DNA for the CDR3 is TGCAGTGTCCCCGGTGTGGCAGTAAACACCGGGGAGCTGTTTTTT. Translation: CSVPGVAVNTGELFF.

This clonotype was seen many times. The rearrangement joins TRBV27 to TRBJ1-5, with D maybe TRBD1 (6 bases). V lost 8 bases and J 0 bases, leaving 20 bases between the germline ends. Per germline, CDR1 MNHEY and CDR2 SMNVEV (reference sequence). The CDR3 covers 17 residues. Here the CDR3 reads CASGRGGGPYSNQPQHF. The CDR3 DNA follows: TGTGCCAGCGGAAGAGGAGGGGGACCCTATAGCAATCAGCCCCAGCATTTT.

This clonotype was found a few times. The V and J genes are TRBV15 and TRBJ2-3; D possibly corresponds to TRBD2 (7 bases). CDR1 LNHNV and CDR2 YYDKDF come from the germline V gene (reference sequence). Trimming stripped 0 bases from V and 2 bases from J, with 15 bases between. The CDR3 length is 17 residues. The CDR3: CATSRDYGGGHTDTQYF. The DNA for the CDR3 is TGTGCCACCAGCAGAGATTATGGCGGGGGCCACACAGATACGCAGTATTTT.

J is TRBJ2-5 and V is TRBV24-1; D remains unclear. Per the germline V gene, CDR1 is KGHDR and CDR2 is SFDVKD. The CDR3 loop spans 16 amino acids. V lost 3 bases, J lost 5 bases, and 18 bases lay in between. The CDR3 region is CATSDRASSPGETQYF. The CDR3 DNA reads TGTGCCACCAGTGATCGGGCTAGTAGCCCGGGTGAGACCCAGTACTTC.

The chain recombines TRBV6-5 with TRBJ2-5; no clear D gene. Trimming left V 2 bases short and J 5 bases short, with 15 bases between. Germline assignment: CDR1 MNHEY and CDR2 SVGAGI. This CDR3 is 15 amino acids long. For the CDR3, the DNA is TGTGCCAGCAGTTACATGGCAGATCGATGGGAGACCCAGTACTTC. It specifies CASSYMADRWETQYF.

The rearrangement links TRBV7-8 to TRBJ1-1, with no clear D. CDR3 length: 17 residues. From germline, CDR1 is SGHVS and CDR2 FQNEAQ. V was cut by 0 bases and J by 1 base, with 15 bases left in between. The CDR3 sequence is CASSLAPPRQQNTEAFF. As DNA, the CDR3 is TGTGCCAGCAGCTTAGCGCCCCCGAGACAACAGAACACTGAAGCTTTCTTT. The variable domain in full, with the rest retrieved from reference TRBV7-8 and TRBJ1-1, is GAGVSQSPRYKVAKRGQDVALRCDPISGHVSLFWYQQALGQGPEFLTYFQNEAQLDKSGLPSDRFFAERPEGSVSTLKIQRTQQEDSAVYLCASSLAPPRQQNTEAFFGQGTRLTVV.

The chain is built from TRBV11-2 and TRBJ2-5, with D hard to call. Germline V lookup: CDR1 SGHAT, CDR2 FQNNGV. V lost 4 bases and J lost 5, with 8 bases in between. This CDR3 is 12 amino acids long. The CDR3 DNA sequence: TGTGCCAGCAGCTACCCAAAGGAGACCCAGTACTTC. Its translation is CASSYPKETQYF.

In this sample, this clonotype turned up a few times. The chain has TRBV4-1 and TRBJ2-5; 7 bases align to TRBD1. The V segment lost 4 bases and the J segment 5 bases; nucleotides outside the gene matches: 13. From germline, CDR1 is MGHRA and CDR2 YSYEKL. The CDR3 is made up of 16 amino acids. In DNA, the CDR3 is TGCGCCAGCAGCCGGGACAGTTACAGGTCGGTGGAGACCCAGTACTTC. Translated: CASSRDSYRSVETQYF.

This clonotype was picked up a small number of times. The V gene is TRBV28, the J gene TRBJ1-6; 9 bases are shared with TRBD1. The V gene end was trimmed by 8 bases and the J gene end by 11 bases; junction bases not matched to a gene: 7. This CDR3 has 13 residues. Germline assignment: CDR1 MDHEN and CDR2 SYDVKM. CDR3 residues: CASQGQGEAPLHF. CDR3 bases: TGTGCCAGCCAGGGACAGGGCGAAGCACCCCTCCACTTT. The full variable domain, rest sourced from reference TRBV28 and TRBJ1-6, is DVKVTQSSRYLVKRTGEKVFLECVQDMDHENMFWYRQDPGLGLRLIYFSYDVKMKEKGDIPEGYSVSREKKERFSLILESASTNQTSMYLCASQGQGEAPLHFGNGTRLTVT.

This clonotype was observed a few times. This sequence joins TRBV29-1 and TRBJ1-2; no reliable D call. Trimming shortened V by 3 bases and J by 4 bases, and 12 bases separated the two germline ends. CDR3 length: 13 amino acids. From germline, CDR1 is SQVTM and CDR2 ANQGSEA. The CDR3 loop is CSVELGGLYGYTF. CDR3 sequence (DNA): TGCAGCGTTGAGCTGGGCGGACTCTATGGCTACACCTTC.

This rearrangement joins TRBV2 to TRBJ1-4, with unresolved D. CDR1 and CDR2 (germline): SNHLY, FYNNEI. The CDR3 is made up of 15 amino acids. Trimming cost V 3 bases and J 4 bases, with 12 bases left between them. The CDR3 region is CASSEEGRVNEKLFF. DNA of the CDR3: TGTGCCAGCAGTGAGGAGGGCCGGGTTAATGAAAAACTGTTTTTT.

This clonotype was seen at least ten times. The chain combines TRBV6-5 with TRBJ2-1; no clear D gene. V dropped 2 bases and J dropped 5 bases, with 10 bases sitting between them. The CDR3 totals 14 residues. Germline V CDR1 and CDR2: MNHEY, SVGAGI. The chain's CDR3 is CASSYLGRDNEQFF. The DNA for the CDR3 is TGTGCCAGCAGTTACCTCGGACGAGACAATGAGCAGTTCTTC.

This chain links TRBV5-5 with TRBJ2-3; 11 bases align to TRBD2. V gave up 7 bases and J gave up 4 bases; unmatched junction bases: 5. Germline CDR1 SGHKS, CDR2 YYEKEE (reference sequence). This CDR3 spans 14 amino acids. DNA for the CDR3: TGTGCCAGCGTTCGACTAGCGGGGTCAGATACGCAGTATTTT. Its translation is CASVRLAGSDTQYF.

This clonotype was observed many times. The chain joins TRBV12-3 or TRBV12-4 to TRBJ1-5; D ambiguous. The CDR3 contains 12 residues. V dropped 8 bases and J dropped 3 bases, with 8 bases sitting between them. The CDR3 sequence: CASARNNQPQHF. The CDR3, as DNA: TGTGCCAGCGCCAGGAACAATCAGCCCCAGCATTTT.

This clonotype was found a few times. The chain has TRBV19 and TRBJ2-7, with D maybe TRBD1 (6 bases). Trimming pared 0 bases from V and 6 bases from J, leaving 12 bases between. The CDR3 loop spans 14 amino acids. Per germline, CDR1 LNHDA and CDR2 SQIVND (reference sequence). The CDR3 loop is CASSIDRGVGEQYF. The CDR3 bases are TGTGCCAGTAGTATAGACAGGGGAGTTGGCGAGCAGTACTTC.

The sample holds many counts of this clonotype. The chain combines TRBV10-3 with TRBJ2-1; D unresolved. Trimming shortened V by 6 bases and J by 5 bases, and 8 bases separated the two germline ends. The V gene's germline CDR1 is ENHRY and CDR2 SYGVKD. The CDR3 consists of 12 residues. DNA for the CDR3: TGTGCCATCAGCGTACACGACAATGAGCAGTTCTTC. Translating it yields CAISVHDNEQFF.

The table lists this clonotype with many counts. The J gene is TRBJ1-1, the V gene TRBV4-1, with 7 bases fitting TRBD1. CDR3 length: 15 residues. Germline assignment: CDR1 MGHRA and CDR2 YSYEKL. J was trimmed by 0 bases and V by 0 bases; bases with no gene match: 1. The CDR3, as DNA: TGCGCCAGCAGCCAAGAGGGACAGATGAACACTGAAGCTTTCTTT. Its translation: CASSQEGQMNTEAFF.

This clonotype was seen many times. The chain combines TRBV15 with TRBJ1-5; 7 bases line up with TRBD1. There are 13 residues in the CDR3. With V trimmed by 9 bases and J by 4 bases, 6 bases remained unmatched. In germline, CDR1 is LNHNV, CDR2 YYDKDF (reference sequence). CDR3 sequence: CATGGQRNQPQHF. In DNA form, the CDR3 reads TGTGCCACTGGGGGACAGAGGAATCAGCCCCAGCATTTT.

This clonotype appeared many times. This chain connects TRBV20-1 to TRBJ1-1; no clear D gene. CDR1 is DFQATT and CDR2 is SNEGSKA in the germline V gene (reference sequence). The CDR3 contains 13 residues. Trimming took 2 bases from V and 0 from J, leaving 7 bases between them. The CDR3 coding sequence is TGCAGTGCTAGAAGTCAGGTGAACACTGAAGCTTTCTTT. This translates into CSARSQVNTEAFF.

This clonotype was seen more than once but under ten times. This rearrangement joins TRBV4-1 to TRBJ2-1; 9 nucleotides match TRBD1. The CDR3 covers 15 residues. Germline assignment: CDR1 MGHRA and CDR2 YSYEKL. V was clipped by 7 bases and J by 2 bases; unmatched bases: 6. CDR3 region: CASTLDRGPYNEQFF. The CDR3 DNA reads TGCGCCAGCACCCTGGACAGGGGACCCTACAATGAGCAGTTCTTC.

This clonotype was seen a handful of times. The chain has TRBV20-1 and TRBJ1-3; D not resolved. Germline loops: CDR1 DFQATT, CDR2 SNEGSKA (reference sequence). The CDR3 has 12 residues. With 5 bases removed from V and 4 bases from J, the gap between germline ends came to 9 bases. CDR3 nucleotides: TGCAGTGCTGCCGCACTGGGAAACACCATATATTTT. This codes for CSAAALGNTIYF.

The CDR3 is CASSLRAGRYEQFF. The CDR3 DNA reads as TGTGCCAGCAGCCTGAGAGCAGGGAGGTATGAGCAGTTCTTC. V is TRBV11-2 and J is TRBJ2-1; possible D gene TRBD2, 6 bases. CDR1 is SGHAT and CDR2 is FQNNGV in the germline V gene. V was clipped by 5 bases and J by 8 bases, with 16 bases between them. This CDR3 has 14 residues. Together with reference TRBV11-2 and TRBJ2-1, the CDR3 gives the full variable domain: EAGVAQSPRYKIIEKRQSVAFWCNPISGHATLYWYQQILGQGPKLLIQFQNNGVVDDSQLPKDRFSAERLKGVDSTLKIQPAKLEDSAVYLCASSLRAGRYEQFFGPGTRLTVL.

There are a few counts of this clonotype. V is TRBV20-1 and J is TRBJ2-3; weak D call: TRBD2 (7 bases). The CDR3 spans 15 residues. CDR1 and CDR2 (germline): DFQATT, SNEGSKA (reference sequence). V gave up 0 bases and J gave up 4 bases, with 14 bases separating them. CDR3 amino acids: CSARDHGGASDTQYF. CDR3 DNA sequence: TGCAGTGCTAGAGATCATGGGGGGGCCTCAGATACGCAGTATTTT.

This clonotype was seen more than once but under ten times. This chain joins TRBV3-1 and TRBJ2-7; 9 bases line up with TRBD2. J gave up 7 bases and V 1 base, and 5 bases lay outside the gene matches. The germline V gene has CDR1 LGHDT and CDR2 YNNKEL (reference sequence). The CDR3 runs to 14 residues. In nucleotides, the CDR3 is TGTGCCAGCAGCCAAGGGTCGACTAGCGGAGAGCAGTACTTC. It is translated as CASSQGSTSGEQYF.

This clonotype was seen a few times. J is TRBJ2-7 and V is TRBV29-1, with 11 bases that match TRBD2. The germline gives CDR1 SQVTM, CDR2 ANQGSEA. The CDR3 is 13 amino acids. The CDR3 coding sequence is TGCAGGGCACACGGGACTAGCGGCTACGAGCAGTACGTC. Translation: CRAHGTSGYEQYV.

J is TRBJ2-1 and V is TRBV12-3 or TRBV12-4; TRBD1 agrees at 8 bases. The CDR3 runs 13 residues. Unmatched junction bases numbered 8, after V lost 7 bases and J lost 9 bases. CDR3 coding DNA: TGTGCCAGCACTAAACCAGGGGGCATTGAGCAGTTCTTC. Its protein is CASTKPGGIEQFF.

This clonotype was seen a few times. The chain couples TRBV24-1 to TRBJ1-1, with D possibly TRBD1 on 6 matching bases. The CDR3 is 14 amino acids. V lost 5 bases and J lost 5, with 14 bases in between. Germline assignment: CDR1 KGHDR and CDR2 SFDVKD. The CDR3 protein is CATSGGWGATEAFF. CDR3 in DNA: TGTGCCACCAGTGGGGGATGGGGGGCGACTGAAGCTTTCTTT.